One and the same sample provided the 19 T cell receptor beta chains below, sequenced in a study of T cells in tuberculosis. Time point of the sample: new active TB diagnosis, blood taken before or within 7 days of starting treatment. The data were produced by immunoSEQ multiplex PCR, yet TCRdb's version contains in-frame clones alone and is incomplete. The sample carries more than 20,000 clones, about 85% recorded once. Here the sequenced sample was PBMCs, taken at tuberculosis diagnosis. These receptors came from an adult with tuberculosis.

The chain combines TRBV30 with TRBJ1-5; 8 bases map to TRBD1. Losses at the gene ends were 4 bases for V and 1 base for J; bases not matched to a gene: 6. CDR3 length: 15 amino acids. The V gene's germline CDR1 is GTSNPN and CDR2 SVGIG (reference sequence). The CDR3 here is CAWKDRVRSNQPQHF. The CDR3 DNA sequence: TGTGCCTGGAAGGACAGGGTACGAAGCAATCAGCCCCAGCATTTT.

The V call is TRBV19, the J call TRBJ1-4, with D perhaps matching TRBD1 (5 bases). V was trimmed by 5 bases and J by 8 bases, leaving 15 bases between them. Germline values: CDR1 LNHDA, CDR2 SQIVND (reference sequence). This CDR3 contains 14 residues. Written as DNA, the CDR3 is TGTGCCAGTAGTCTCATTGGGACTGGAGAAAAACTGTTTTTT. Amino acid sequence: CASSLIGTGEKLFF.

V and J are TRBV18 and TRBJ1-2; tentative D call: TRBD1 (5 bases). The germline gives CDR1 KGHSH, CDR2 LQKENI. V was trimmed by 2 bases and J by 11 bases, leaving 12 bases between them. CDR3 length: 12 amino acids. CDR3 protein: CASSPTRGVYTF. The DNA of the CDR3 is TGTGCCAGCTCACCAACGCGGGGGGTGTACACCTTC.

V gene TRBV5-1 combines with J gene TRBJ1-1; 9 nucleotides match TRBD1. V lost 0 bases to trimming and J lost 1 base; unmatched junction nucleotides: 4. This CDR3 is built from 16 residues. Germline V gene sequence: CDR1 SGHRS, CDR2 YFSETQ. The CDR3 loop is CASSLVGQGTNTEAFF. In nucleotides, the CDR3 is TGCGCCAGCAGCTTGGTTGGACAGGGGACGAACACTGAAGCTTTCTTT.

This chain connects TRBV7-2 to TRBJ2-1; D unresolved. Trimming removed 10 bases at V and 3 bases at J, with 16 bases between. There are 14 residues in the CDR3. CDR1 and CDR2 (germline): SGHTA, FQGNSA. CDR3 residues: CAIPRGEGYNEQFF. DNA for the CDR3: TGTGCCATCCCCCGAGGCGAAGGCTACAATGAGCAGTTCTTC.

The V gene is TRBV4-3, the J gene TRBJ2-7; D is undetermined. Looked up from germline, CDR1 is LGHNA and CDR2 is YSLEER. The CDR3 sequence is 15 residues long. V lost 0 bases and J 0 bases, leaving 9 bases between the germline ends. CDR3 loop: CASSQDPRSSYEQYF. CDR3 sequence (DNA): TGCGCCAGCAGCCAAGATCCGCGGTCCTCCTACGAGCAGTACTTC.

CDR3 sequence: CASSTGPGGNQPQHF. In nucleotides, the CDR3 is TGTGCCAGTAGTACCGGCCCCGGGGGCAATCAGCCCCAGCATTTT. V gene TRBV19 combines with J gene TRBJ1-5; D gene ambiguous. The CDR3 is made up of 15 amino acids. Trimming pared 4 bases from V and 2 bases from J, leaving 12 bases between. Germline assignment: CDR1 LNHDA and CDR2 SQIVND (reference sequence).

CDR3 nucleotide sequence: TGTGCCAGCAGCCCCGGGGGGGGATCTAACTATGGCTACACCTTC. It translates to CASSPGGGSNYGYTF. The chain has TRBV7-2 and TRBJ1-2; D is possibly TRBD1 (5 bases). V lost 5 bases, J lost 0 bases, and 13 bases lay in between. Germline assignment: CDR1 SGHTA and CDR2 FQGNSA. The CDR3 length is 15 residues.

CDR3 residues: CASSLMGGRSNQPQHF. The CDR3 nucleotides are TGTGCCAGCAGTCTAATGGGGGGACGTAGCAATCAGCCCCAGCATTTT. The chain couples TRBV2 to TRBJ1-5; D is perhaps TRBD1 (5 bases). The CDR3 totals 16 residues. Deletions cut 5 bases from V and 0 bases from J, with 14 bases between. Per germline, CDR1 SNHLY and CDR2 FYNNEI.

This clone was seen a handful of times. CDR3: CASKLSPTGNQPQHF. CDR3 nucleotides: TGTGCCAGTAAACTGTCTCCAACGGGCAATCAGCCCCAGCATTTT. V gene TRBV19 combines with J gene TRBJ1-5; unclear D gene. CDR1 is LNHDA, CDR2 SQIVND, per germline (reference sequence). The CDR3 has 15 amino acids. Trimming took off 7 bases at V and 2 bases at J, with 15 bases between the two ends.

This chain uses TRBV5-1 with TRBJ2-5; a weak D match, TRBD1 (5 bases). Germline V gene sequence: CDR1 SGHRS, CDR2 YFSETQ. The CDR3 has 15 amino acids. Trimming pared 0 bases from V and 1 base from J, leaving 10 bases between. The CDR3 reads CASSLDQGFQETQYF. The CDR3 coding sequence is TGCGCCAGCAGCTTGGATCAGGGTTTCCAAGAGACCCAGTACTTC.

CDR3 sequence reads: CASSPTRPTSGRTGRIEQFF. The CDR3 DNA reads as TGTGCCAGCAGTCCCACCCGCCCGACTAGCGGGAGGACGGGTAGAATTGAGCAGTTCTTC. The chain joins TRBV27 to TRBJ2-1; the match to TRBD2 covers 13 bases. The CDR3 consists of 20 residues. Germline V CDR1 and CDR2: MNHEY, SMNVEV (reference sequence). V dropped 5 bases and J dropped 9; count of bases not matched to a gene: 22.

J is TRBJ2-3 and V is TRBV30; 8 nucleotides line up with TRBD1. Trimming at V came to 3 bases and at J to 8 bases, leaving 7 bases not matched to a gene. The V gene's germline CDR1 is GTSNPN and CDR2 SVGIG (reference sequence). The CDR3 spans 13 residues. CDR3 amino acids: CAWSLQGVGTQYF. CDR3 in DNA: TGTGCCTGGAGCCTACAGGGGGTAGGTACGCAGTATTTT.

The CDR3 is CASSPGQVTNEKLFF. The CDR3 DNA reads TGTGCCAGTAGCCCCGGACAGGTGACTAATGAAAAACTGTTTTTT. This sequence joins TRBV19 and TRBJ1-4; 7 bases are shared with TRBD1. CDR3 size: 15 residues. Germline values: CDR1 LNHDA, CDR2 SQIVND (reference sequence). J lost 2 bases, V lost 6 bases, and 6 bases had no gene match.

The chain employs TRBV5-4 and TRBJ1-4; 10 nucleotides align to TRBD1. The germline V gene has CDR1 SGHNT and CDR2 YYREEE (reference sequence). J gave up 2 bases and V 4 bases, and 8 bases lay outside the gene matches. This CDR3 contains 17 residues. The CDR3 loop is CASSPTGGAGTNEKLFF. The CDR3 nucleotides are TGTGCCAGCAGCCCGACAGGGGGCGCTGGGACTAATGAAAAACTGTTTTTT.

This rearrangement joins TRBV2 to TRBJ2-7; 8 bases align to TRBD2. The CDR3 contains 15 residues. J lost 2 bases, V lost 3 bases, and 6 bases had no gene match. Germline values: CDR1 SNHLY, CDR2 FYNNEI. The CDR3 loop reads CASSDGRGGTYEQYF. CDR3 nucleotides: TGTGCCAGCAGTGATGGGCGCGGGGGGACCTACGAGCAGTACTTC.

This CDR3 is CASSQHAGGAVAFF. In nucleotides, the CDR3 is TGTGCCAGCAGCCAACACGCGGGGGGGGCGGTGGCTTTCTTT. The chain joins TRBV7-6 to TRBJ1-1, with D perhaps TRBD1 (6 bases). The germline V gene has CDR1 SGHVS and CDR2 FNYEAQ. V lost 5 bases and J lost 11, with 21 bases in between. This CDR3 spans 14 amino acids.

This clone was seen a few times. V and J are TRBV28 and TRBJ1-2, with TRBD1 matching over 7 bases. Germline V gene data show CDR1 as MDHEN and CDR2 as SYDVKM. V lost 6 bases and J lost 7; bases outside the gene matches: 14. The CDR3 is 15 amino acids. CDR3 loop: CASSRINRGQGGYTF. The CDR3 DNA reads as TGTGCCAGCAGCCGAATCAACAGGGGTCAGGGTGGCTACACCTTC.

The chain uses TRBV4-3 and TRBJ2-2; the D gene is possibly TRBD2 (5 bases). V lost 0 bases and J lost 5, with 10 bases in between. The length of the CDR3 is 15 residues. The germline CDR1 and CDR2 sequences are LGHNA and YSLEER. In DNA form, the CDR3 reads TGCGCCAGCAGCCAAGATAGAGGGCCTACCGGGGAGCTGTTTTTT. Translated, it gives CASSQDRGPTGELFF.